This T cell receptor (beta chain) was recorded in a study of blood T cell repertoires in COVID-19. Data came from immunoSEQ multiplex PCR; TCRdb stores just in-frame clones and leaves some out. The sample includes around 150,000 clones, around 80% seen only once; the top ten take 5%. V was cut by 4 bases and J by 4 bases, with 3 bases left in between. Germline CDR1 reads SQVTM; CDR2 reads ANQGSEA. The CDR3 loop spans 10 amino acids. This TCR came from a woman aged 45-65 years with acute or convalescent COVID-19. This chain joins TRBV29-1 and TRBJ2-3; D is undetermined. Specimen: peripheral blood. In nucleotides, the CDR3 is TGCAGCGTTGGAGCAGATACGCAGTATTTT. This gives the protein CSVGADTQYF.